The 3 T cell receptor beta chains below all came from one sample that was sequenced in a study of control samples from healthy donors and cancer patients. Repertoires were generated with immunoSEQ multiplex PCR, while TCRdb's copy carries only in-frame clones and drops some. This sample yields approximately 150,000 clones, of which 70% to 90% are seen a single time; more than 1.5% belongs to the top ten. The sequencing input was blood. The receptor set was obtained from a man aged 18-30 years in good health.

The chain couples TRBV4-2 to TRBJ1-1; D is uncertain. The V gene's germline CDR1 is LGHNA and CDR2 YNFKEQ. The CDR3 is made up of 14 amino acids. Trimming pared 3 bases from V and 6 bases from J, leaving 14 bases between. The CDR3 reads CASSHQRLGAEAFF. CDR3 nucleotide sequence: TGTGCCAGCAGCCATCAGCGACTAGGCGCTGAAGCTTTCTTT.

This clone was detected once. This CDR3 is CASSSGPGETQYF. DNA of the CDR3: TGCGCCAGCAGCTCCGGACCGGGAGAGACCCAGTACTTC. This sequence joins TRBV5-1 and TRBJ2-5; no reliable D call. The germline gives CDR1 SGHRS, CDR2 YFSETQ. V dropped 3 bases and J dropped 4 bases, with 10 bases sitting between them. CDR3 length equals 13 residues.

DNA of the CDR3: TGTGCCAGCAGTCCACGACTAGCGGGGGGGCCGGCAGATACGCAGTATTTT. Residues: CASSPRLAGGPADTQYF. The rearrangement joins TRBV6-6 to TRBJ2-3, with 14 bases aligning to TRBD2. Per the germline V gene, CDR1 is MNHNY and CDR2 is SVGAGI (reference sequence). V was clipped by 5 bases and J by 4 bases; unmatched bases: 8. The CDR3 is made up of 17 amino acids.